These 3 T cell receptor beta chains came from one sample sequenced in a study of vaccination effects on CD4 cells after COVID-19. Repertoires were generated with immunoSEQ multiplex PCR, while TCRdb's copy carries only in-frame clones and drops some. This table has around 40,000 clones, 73% appearing once. Their antigens are not known. Sequencing in the ViraFEST assay came after antigen-specific CD4+ T cells had been expanded with viral peptide pools, which were used to stimulate PBMC. Cultured cells yielded isolated CD4+ T cells after 10 to 11 days. The person had PCR-confirmed SARS-CoV-2 infection between March and December 2020. The source material was CD4+ T cells from PBMCs cultured with a peptide pool, sampled before COVID-19 vaccination. These receptors came from a human donor who had a prior SARS-CoV-2 infection.

This clone was recorded only once. This chain joins TRBV18 and TRBJ1-2; 7 bases match TRBD1. The V gene end was trimmed by 4 bases and the J gene end by 10 bases; junction bases not matched to a gene: 6. From germline, CDR1 is KGHSH and CDR2 LQKENI. The length of the CDR3 is 12 residues. CDR3 bases: TGTGCCAGCTCACTACGGGACAGCCACTACACCTTC. Its protein is CASSLRDSHYTF.

The V gene is TRBV12-5, the J gene TRBJ2-7; D might be TRBD1 or TRBD2, each matching 6 bases. Germline V CDR1 and CDR2: LGHNT, FRNRAP. Trimming left V 5 bases short and J 3 bases short, with 11 bases between. This CDR3 region has 13 residues. The CDR3 nucleotides read TGTGCTAGTGGTCGCGGGACAAACTACGAGCAGTACTTC. As protein: CASGRGTNYEQYF.

V is TRBV2 and J is TRBJ1-1; possible D gene TRBD1, 6 bases. The CDR3 covers 13 residues. Germline V CDR1 and CDR2: SNHLY, FYNNEI. V lost 6 bases, J lost 2 bases, and 10 bases lay in between. The CDR3, as DNA: TGTGCCAGCAGAAAGGGGGAAAACACTGAAGCTTTCTTT. Its translation is CASRKGENTEAFF.